Following are 15 T cell receptor beta chains from one sample sequenced in a study of cytomegalovirus exposure and HLA in healthy donors. The PCR employed 60 Vbeta primers together with 13 Jbeta primers. Here immunoSEQ multiplex PCR was the method, and the copy in TCRdb shows in-frame clones only, minus some. The profile shows some 120,000 clones, 65% to 90% of them singletons. The sample consisted of PBMCs. The receptors stem from a male donor in good health and CMV-seropositive.

The rearrangement uses TRBV4-3 and TRBJ2-5, with 7 bases aligning to TRBD1. The closer fit of TRBJ2-7 to the DNA end suggests the J call may be wrong. The CDR3 has 14 amino acids. The germline V gene encodes CDR1 LGHNA and CDR2 YSLEER. CDR3 coding DNA: TGCGCCAGCAGCAACCGGGACAGCTCCTACGAGCAGTACTTC. It yields the protein CASSNRDSSYEQYF.

In its sample, this clone was seen once. This chain connects TRBV7-9 to TRBJ1-4; the D gene is possibly TRBD1 (5 bases). The V gene lost 6 bases and the J gene lost 0 bases, with 8 bases spanning the gap. CDR1 SEHNR and CDR2 FQNEAQ come from the germline V gene (reference sequence). The CDR3 consists of 14 residues. As DNA, the CDR3 is TGTGCCAGCAGTGTCAGGGCAACTAATGAAAAACTGTTTTTT. Translation gives CASSVRATNEKLFF.

The V call is TRBV4-3, the J call TRBJ2-6; D unresolved. V dropped 4 bases and J dropped 0 bases, with 16 bases sitting between them. Germline CDR1 is LGHNA and CDR2 is YSLEER. The CDR3 spans 18 residues. The CDR3 DNA sequence: TGCGCCAGCAGCCCCCACCCCCCAGTTTACTCTGGGGCCAACGTCCTGACTTTC. This translates into CASSPHPPVYSGANVLTF.

The chain employs TRBV6-6 and TRBJ1-1; TRBD1 might be the D (5 bases). Germline V lookup: CDR1 MNHNY, CDR2 SVGAGI (reference sequence). Deletions cut 5 bases from V and 1 base from J, with 14 bases between. The CDR3 runs 15 residues. CDR3 protein: CASSAQGLENTEAFF. The CDR3 DNA reads as TGTGCCAGCAGTGCCCAGGGTTTGGAGAACACTGAAGCTTTCTTT.

The chain uses TRBV5-4 and TRBJ2-7; TRBD2 agrees at 8 bases. V lost 3 bases and J lost 0; bases outside the gene matches: 5. The germline CDR1 and CDR2 sequences are SGHNT and YYREEE (reference sequence). CDR3 length: 15 amino acids. DNA of the CDR3: TGTGCCAGCAGCTCTTTAGCGGGGAGCTCCTACGAGCAGTACTTC. This sequence encodes CASSSLAGSSYEQYF. The full variable domain, its missing parts supplied by reference TRBV5-4 and TRBJ2-7, is ETGVTQSPTHLIKTRGQQVTLRCSSQSGHNTVSWYQQALGQGPQFIFQYYREEENGRGNFPPRFSGLQFPNYSSELNVNALELDDSALYLCASSSLAGSSYEQYFGPGTRLTVT.

This chain connects TRBV28 to TRBJ1-1; D unresolved. The CDR3 spans 13 residues. The germline V and J ends were trimmed by 1 base and 5 bases, with 8 bases remaining between them. CDR1 MDHEN and CDR2 SYDVKM come from the germline V gene. CDR3 DNA sequence: TGTGCCAGCAGTTTATTAGCAAGGACTGAAGCTTTCTTT. Translation gives CASSLLARTEAFF.

The rearrangement links TRBV30 to TRBJ1-3; D ambiguous. The CDR3 runs to 15 residues. The V gene lost 1 base and the J gene lost 4 bases, with 14 bases spanning the gap. Germline CDR1 reads GTSNPN; CDR2 reads SVGIG (reference sequence). The CDR3 DNA reads TGTGCCTGGAGTGGTTTTGGGTCGACAGGAAACACCATATATTTT. Translated: CAWSGFGSTGNTIYF.

The J gene is TRBJ1-5, the V gene TRBV18; D is uncertain. The V gene lost 5 bases and the J gene lost 8 bases, with 13 bases spanning the gap. CDR3 size: 13 residues. Germline values: CDR1 KGHSH, CDR2 LQKENI. CDR3 sequence reads: CASSYLVGEPQHF. CDR3 coding DNA: TGTGCCAGCTCATATCTCGTGGGCGAGCCCCAGCATTTT.

The chain links TRBV7-3 to TRBJ2-2; no definite D call. CDR3 length equals 12 residues. Germline V gene lookup returns CDR1 SGHTA and CDR2 FQGTGA. V was cut by 1 base and J by 5 bases, with 2 bases left in between. The CDR3 DNA reads as TGTGCCAGCAGCTTAATAACCGGGGAGCTGTTTTTT. It yields the protein CASSLITGELFF.

The V and J genes are TRBV5-1 and TRBJ1-5; D is ambiguous. The germline gives CDR1 SGHRS, CDR2 YFSETQ. Trimming took off 0 bases at V and 8 bases at J, with 9 bases between the two ends. This CDR3 spans 13 amino acids. CDR3 protein: CASSLGQDEPQHF. The CDR3 nucleotides read TGCGCCAGCAGCTTGGGGCAGGATGAGCCCCAGCATTTT.

CDR3 loop: CASSPSGVQETQYF. The CDR3 DNA reads TGTGCCAGCAGCCCCTCGGGGGTTCAAGAGACCCAGTACTTC. The chain employs TRBV11-3 and TRBJ2-5; the D gene is possibly TRBD2 (6 bases). This CDR3 contains 14 residues. Germline V gives CDR1 SGHNT, CDR2 YENEEA. The ends were cut back, 5 bases at V and 2 bases at J, with 12 bases in the middle.

This chain uses TRBV27 with TRBJ2-5, with D possibly being TRBD1 (6 bases). TRBJ2-7 explains the end of the DNA better; the J call may be wrong. This CDR3 is built from 17 residues. Germline V CDR1 and CDR2: MNHEY, SMNVEV (reference sequence). CDR3 region: CASSLGSRTAGLYEQYF. In DNA, the CDR3 is TGTGCCAGCAGTTTGGGCAGCCGGACAGCCGGTCTCTACGAGCAGTACTTC.

This clone was observed once. The chain has TRBV6-4 and TRBJ2-1; 9 bases fit TRBD1. V shed 6 bases and J 6 bases; nucleotides not matched to a gene: 9. CDR3 length: 15 residues. CDR1 MRHNA and CDR2 SNTAGT come from the germline V gene. CDR3 in amino acids: CASRRGTGPSNEQFF. CDR3 coding DNA: TGTGCCAGCAGGAGGGGGACAGGGCCCTCCAATGAGCAGTTCTTC.

In nucleotides, the CDR3 is TGTGCCAGTGGGGGCTCGCCCCAGCATTTT. Its translation is CASGGSPQHF. The chain carries TRBV2 and TRBJ1-5; possible D gene TRBD1, 6 bases. The germline CDR1 and CDR2 sequences are SNHLY and FYNNEI. Trimming removed 9 bases at V and 9 bases at J, with 9 bases between. This CDR3 contains 10 residues.

J is TRBJ1-5 and V is TRBV5-6; possible D gene TRBD1, 5 bases. V gave up 1 base and J gave up 4 bases, with 9 bases separating them. Germline V gene data show CDR1 as SGHDT and CDR2 as YYEEEE. The CDR3 has 14 amino acids. The CDR3 sequence: CASSLFDSNQPQHF. The CDR3 nucleotides are TGTGCCAGCAGCTTGTTCGACAGTAATCAGCCCCAGCATTTT.